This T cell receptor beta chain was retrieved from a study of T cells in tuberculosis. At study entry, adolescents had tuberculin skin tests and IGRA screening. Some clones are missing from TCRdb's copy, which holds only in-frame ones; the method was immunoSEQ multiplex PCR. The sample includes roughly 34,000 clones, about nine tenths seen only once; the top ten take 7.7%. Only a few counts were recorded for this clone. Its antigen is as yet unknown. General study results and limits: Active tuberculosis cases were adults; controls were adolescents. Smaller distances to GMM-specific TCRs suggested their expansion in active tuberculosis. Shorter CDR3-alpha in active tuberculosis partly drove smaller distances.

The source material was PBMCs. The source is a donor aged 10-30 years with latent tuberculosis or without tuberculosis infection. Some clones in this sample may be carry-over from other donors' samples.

CDR3 amino acids: CASSQSMPPRRIHEQYF. As DNA, the CDR3 is TGCGCCAGCAGTCAATCGATGCCTCCCCGGAGGATACACGAGCAGTACTTC. The rearrangement links TRBV23-1 to TRBJ2-7; D perhaps matches TRBD2 (5 bases). TRBV23-1 falls under the ORF class, with uncertain function. CDR3 length: 17 amino acids. V gave up 0 bases and J gave up 5 bases, with 20 bases separating them.